The 20 T cell receptor beta chains reported below all come from one sample, sequenced in a study of blood T cells in healthy people across ages. With a J-beta primer mix and a sample-barcoded 5' primer, a second PCR ran 7 to 11 cycles. In TCRdb, the 5' RACE reads were re-called with MiXCR into one record per CDR3 protein. The sample includes 780,000 or so distinct CDR3 sequences, about 53% seen only once; the top ten take about 42%. The sequenced sample consisted of blood. These receptors were collected from an elderly man in good health.

The V gene is TRBV4-1, the J gene TRBJ2-3, with TRBD2 identical over 9 bases. The V and J ends lost 0 bases and 14 bases, in that order; junction bases with no gene match: 15. Germline V lookup: CDR1 MGHRA, CDR2 YSYEKL. CDR3 length: 16 amino acids. CDR3 coding DNA: TGCGCCAGCAGCCAAGACTGGCGGGAGGGCCTGGGATACGCGTATTTT. Protein sequence: CASSQDWREGLGYAYF.

The J gene is TRBJ1-6, the V gene TRBV20-1; the D is unclear. Germline V gene data show CDR1 as DFQATT and CDR2 as SNEGSKA (reference sequence). V was clipped by 6 bases and J by 0 bases, with 12 bases between them. This CDR3 contains 15 residues. This CDR3 reads CSALDGSSYNSPLHF. CDR3 nucleotides: TGCAGTGCACTGGACGGGAGCTCCTATAATTCACCCCTCCACTTT.

V usage is TRBV18 and J usage is TRBJ2-5; TRBD1 aligns across 7 bases. Trimming removed 1 base from V and 1 base from J; junction bases left unmatched: 6. From germline, CDR1 is KGHSH and CDR2 LQKENI. The length of the CDR3 is 16 residues. The DNA of the CDR3 is TGTGCCAGCTCACCACTGCAGACAGGGATCCAAGAGACCCAGTACTTC. This translates into CASSPLQTGIQETQYF.

This chain connects TRBV10-2 to TRBJ2-2; D possibly corresponds to TRBD2 (6 bases). This CDR3 region has 14 residues. Germline V gene lookup returns CDR1 WSHSY and CDR2 SAAADI. Deletions cut 9 bases from V and 5 bases from J, with 16 bases between. The chain's CDR3 is CASLLASGTGELFF. In DNA, the CDR3 is TGCGCCAGTTTGCTAGCGTCAGGGACCGGGGAGCTGTTTTTT.

V usage is TRBV5-1 and J usage is TRBJ2-5, with 8 bases fitting TRBD1. J lost 5 bases, V lost 0 bases, and 6 bases had no gene match. Germline V CDR1 and CDR2: SGHRS, YFSETQ. CDR3 size: 15 residues. Here the CDR3 reads CASSLGLRDRETQYF. In DNA form, the CDR3 reads TGCGCCAGCAGCTTGGGTCTCCGGGACAGGGAGACCCAGTACTTC.

The chain carries TRBV10-3 and TRBJ2-1; no reliable D call. The CDR3 is made up of 15 amino acids. The germline V and J ends were trimmed by 0 bases and 6 bases, with 12 bases remaining between them. Germline V gene lookup returns CDR1 ENHRY and CDR2 SYGVKD. The DNA for the CDR3 is TGTGCCATCAGTGAGTCGAAGAAGGGCCGCAATGAGCAGTTCTTC. This gives the protein CAISESKKGRNEQFF.

The chain has TRBV29-1 and TRBJ1-1, with 7 bases lining up with TRBD1. Unmatched junction bases numbered 4, after V lost 5 bases and J lost 1 base. The CDR3 spans 13 residues. Germline V gene sequence: CDR1 SQVTM, CDR2 ANQGSEA. DNA for the CDR3: TGCAGCGTTCCAAGGACAGGGAACACTGAAGCTTTCTTT. This sequence encodes CSVPRTGNTEAFF.

The chain carries TRBV2 and TRBJ2-7; possibly TRBD1 for D (5 bases). Trimming pared 4 bases from V and 4 bases from J, leaving 17 bases between. Germline V gene lookup returns CDR1 SNHLY and CDR2 FYNNEI. This CDR3 has 15 residues. The CDR3 is CASSVRQTLTYEQYF. The CDR3 coding sequence is TGTGCCAGCAGTGTACGACAGACCCTCACTTACGAGCAGTACTTC.

This clonotype has just a few counts. This sequence joins TRBV27 and TRBJ2-1, with 9 bases matching TRBD1. The germline V gene encodes CDR1 MNHEY and CDR2 SMNVEV (reference sequence). The V gene end was trimmed by 9 bases and the J gene end by 6 bases; junction bases not matched to a gene: 12. The CDR3 is 15 amino acids. The CDR3: CARSLIQGAVNEQFF. CDR3 coding DNA: TGTGCCAGGTCCCTTATACAGGGGGCAGTCAATGAGCAGTTCTTC.

The CDR3 nucleotides are TGCGCCAGCAGTCTAGCCCGTAATACCTACAATGAGCAGTACTTC. It codes for CASSLARNTYNEQYF. The genes are TRBV5-1 and TRBJ2-1; maybe TRBD2 (5 bases). The DNA end lines up better with TRBJ2-7; the J call may be wrong. Germline V CDR1 and CDR2: SGHRS, YFSETQ. This CDR3 comprises 15 residues.

The V call is TRBV3-1, the J call TRBJ2-7; TRBD1 might be the D (6 bases). V shed 4 bases and J shed 5 bases, with 12 bases lying between them. Per the germline V gene, CDR1 is LGHDT and CDR2 is YNNKEL (reference sequence). The CDR3 runs to 13 residues. The chain's CDR3 is CASSRRDNNEQYF. Written as DNA, the CDR3 is TGTGCCAGCAGCCGCCGGGACAACAACGAGCAGTACTTC.

Only a few counts were recorded for this clonotype. The rearrangement joins TRBV27 to TRBJ2-7; 7 positions match TRBD1. With 3 bases clipped from V and 1 base from J, the junction kept 9 bases outside the gene matches. The CDR3 sequence is 16 residues long. Germline values: CDR1 MNHEY, CDR2 SMNVEV (reference sequence). Written as DNA, the CDR3 is TGTGCCAGCAGTTTCAGGGACAGCCAAAATTCCTACGAGCAGTACTTC. Residues: CASSFRDSQNSYEQYF.

This rearrangement joins TRBV11-2 to TRBJ2-5, with a weak D call TRBD2 (6 bases). Germline V gene lookup returns CDR1 SGHAT and CDR2 FQNNGV. CDR3 length: 16 amino acids. V lost 3 bases and J 1 base, leaving 15 bases between the germline ends. This CDR3 reads CASSFGGKGLQETQYF. The CDR3, as DNA: TGTGCCAGCAGCTTCGGAGGGAAGGGCCTCCAAGAGACCCAGTACTTC. Complete variable domain (other parts from reference TRBV11-2 and TRBJ2-5): EAGVAQSPRYKIIEKRQSVAFWCNPISGHATLYWYQQILGQGPKLLIQFQNNGVVDDSQLPKDRFSAERLKGVDSTLKIQPAKLEDSAVYLCASSFGGKGLQETQYFGPGTRLLVL.

The chain links TRBV28 to TRBJ2-3; 8 bases are a match to TRBD1. Looked up from germline, CDR1 is MDHEN and CDR2 is SYDVKM. The V and J ends lost 6 bases and 0 bases, in that order; junction bases with no gene match: 2. The CDR3 spans 14 residues. The DNA for the CDR3 is TGTGCCAGCAGGACAGGGGCCAGCACAGATACGCAGTATTTT. It codes for CASRTGASTDTQYF.

The V call is TRBV6-5, the J call TRBJ1-1; D perhaps matches TRBD1 (6 bases). CDR1 MNHEY and CDR2 SVGAGI come from the germline V gene. The germline V and J ends were trimmed by 6 bases and 4 bases, with 15 bases remaining between them. CDR3 length equals 14 residues. The chain's CDR3 is CASSQNRELTEAFF. The CDR3 DNA reads as TGTGCCAGCAGCCAGAACAGGGAACTCACTGAAGCTTTCTTT.

The chain uses TRBV20-1 and TRBJ2-1, with D possibly matching TRBD1 (5 bases). Deletions cut 6 bases from V and 0 bases from J, with 12 bases between. The length of the CDR3 is 14 residues. CDR1 is DFQATT, CDR2 SNEGSKA, per germline (reference sequence). Here the CDR3 DNA reads TGCAGTGCCCAGACAGAGAGCTCCTACAATGAGCAGTTCTTC. Translated, it gives CSAQTESSYNEQFF.

The chain has TRBV21-1 and TRBJ2-3. TRBV21-1 is labeled a pseudogene. The CDR3 covers 13 residues. CDR3 loop: CASSARYHRYAYF. CDR3 nucleotides: TGTGCCAGCAGCGCGCGGTACCACAGATACGCGTATTTT.

This clonotype was seen a few times. This rearrangement joins TRBV29-1 to TRBJ2-7; the D gene could be TRBD1 or TRBD2 (6 bases each). Germline V CDR1 and CDR2: SQVTM, ANQGSEA. CDR3 length: 12 amino acids. The ends were cut back, 7 bases at V and 0 bases at J, with 10 bases in the middle. CDR3 sequence reads: CSGGADSYEQYF. CDR3 nucleotide sequence: TGCAGCGGGGGGGCCGACTCCTACGAGCAGTACTTC.

The chain recombines TRBV20-1 with TRBJ2-5; 10 bases are a match to TRBD2. This CDR3 comprises 14 residues. The V segment lost 1 base and the J segment 5 bases; nucleotides outside the gene matches: 4. Germline V gives CDR1 DFQATT, CDR2 SNEGSKA (reference sequence). The DNA for the CDR3 is TGCAGTGCTAGAGTAGCGGGAGGAAGGGAGACCCAGTACTTC. It translates to CSARVAGGRETQYF.

In this sample, this clonotype turned up a few times. The J gene is TRBJ2-4, the V gene TRBV7-2; D might be TRBD1 (6 bases). CDR1 and CDR2 from the germline V gene are SGHTA and FQGNSA. The V end was cut by 4 bases, the J end by 0 bases, with 19 bases between. The CDR3 contains 18 residues. The CDR3 reads CASSSLPPDRLAKNIQYF. The CDR3 coding sequence is TGTGCCAGCAGCTCCCTACCCCCGGACAGACTAGCCAAAAACATTCAGTACTTC.